The 8 T cell receptor beta chains below were found in one sample sequenced in a study of blood T cell repertoires in COVID-19. TCRdb's copy holds only in-frame clones and misses some; the assay was immunoSEQ multiplex PCR. Of over 200,000 clones in the sample, about 80% are singletons; the top ten hold 15%. Material: PBMCs or T cells enriched from blood (not recorded which). These receptors all come from a middle-aged man who had recovered from COVID-19.

The V gene is TRBV2, the J gene TRBJ1-3; TRBD1 agrees at 7 bases. CDR1 and CDR2 (germline): SNHLY, FYNNEI. The CDR3 sequence is 14 residues long. J was trimmed by 2 bases and V by 7 bases; bases with no gene match: 5. The DNA for the CDR3 is TGTGCCAGCAACGAACAGGGGACTGGAAACACCATATATTTT. Its protein is CASNEQGTGNTIYF.

This clone was detected only a few times. The CDR3 DNA reads TGTGCCAGCAGTGAACTACAAGCGTGGGCTTTCTTT. This codes for CASSELQAWAFF. The rearrangement links TRBV28 to TRBJ1-1; D call uncertain. The CDR3 is 12 amino acids. V lost 5 bases and J lost 11, with 15 bases in between. The germline CDR1 and CDR2 sequences are MDHEN and SYDVKM.

This clone was counted a single time. V and J are TRBV7-9 and TRBJ1-4; tentatively, D is TRBD1 (5 bases). The CDR3 runs 14 residues. Trimming took off 11 bases at V and 6 bases at J, with 19 bases between the two ends. From germline, CDR1 is SEHNR and CDR2 FQNEAQ (reference sequence). In nucleotides, the CDR3 is TGTGCCGTTCCGTCGTCCAGGGACTATGAAAAACTGTTTTTT. Its translation: CAVPSSRDYEKLFF.

The chain uses TRBV7-9 and TRBJ1-6; 8 nucleotides agree with TRBD1. V lost 5 bases and J lost 7; bases outside the gene matches: 7. CDR1 is SEHNR and CDR2 is FQNEAQ in the germline V gene (reference sequence). CDR3 size: 15 residues. CDR3 loop: CASSEDRVMNSPLHF. The CDR3 DNA reads as TGTGCCAGCAGCGAGGACAGGGTAATGAATTCACCCCTCCACTTT.

The chain has TRBV4-1 and TRBJ1-1, with a weak D call TRBD1 (6 bases). V lost 2 bases to trimming and J lost 11 bases, with 18 bases between them. The germline V gene encodes CDR1 MGHRA and CDR2 YSYEKL. The CDR3 runs to 14 residues. As DNA, the CDR3 is TGCGCCAGCAGCCAATCGCGGGGGGGGCAGCGGGCTTTCTTT. As protein: CASSQSRGGQRAFF.

CDR3 region: CASSGPGQGAYEQYF. CDR3 coding DNA: TGTGCCAGCAGTGGACCAGGACAGGGGGCTTACGAGCAGTACTTC. V usage is TRBV27 and J usage is TRBJ2-7; 11 nucleotides agree with TRBD1. The V gene end was trimmed by 5 bases and the J gene end by 4 bases; junction bases not matched to a gene: 7. Germline CDR1 reads MNHEY; CDR2 reads SMNVEV (reference sequence). The CDR3 is 15 amino acids.

The rearrangement links TRBV28 to TRBJ2-3, with D possibly being TRBD2 (5 bases). V was pared by 7 bases and J by 6 bases, with 14 bases between. There are 13 residues in the CDR3. The V gene's germline CDR1 is MDHEN and CDR2 SYDVKM. CDR3 sequence: CASTGRRGDTQYF. The CDR3 DNA follows: TGTGCCAGCACAGGACGGAGAGGGGATACGCAGTATTTT.

This chain uses TRBV7-2 with TRBJ2-3; possible D gene TRBD2, 5 bases. Between the trimmed V and J ends, which lost 3 bases and 2 bases, there was a span of 12 bases. The CDR3 sequence is 15 residues long. CDR1 is SGHTA and CDR2 is FQGNSA in the germline V gene. CDR3 sequence reads: CASSFQRGATDTQYF. DNA of the CDR3: TGTGCCAGCAGCTTCCAACGGGGAGCCACAGATACGCAGTATTTT.